The rows below give T cell receptor beta chains drawn from one sample of a study of T-cell reconstitution after alpha-beta-depleted transplantation in children. Each CDR3 protein is one row after TCRdb ran MiXCR on the PCR reads. Here the sample spans around 490,000 distinct CDR3 sequences, about an eighth being singletons. The sequences come from PBMCs, mostly from graft donor cells, collected 180 days after TCRalphabeta/CD19-depleted stem cell transplant. The origin of the receptors is a female patient between 2 and 10 years old who had a stem cell transplant for aplastic anemia, so the T cells may come from the graft donor. CDR3s include the opening cysteine and the closing phenylalanine or tryptophan. Each record gives: V gene, J gene, clone size, D gene, CDR3 protein, CDR3 DNA. D genes are given only for firm matches. Clone size is shown for a subset of rows, as once, few, many or a class of expanded clone.

V: TRBV6-6
J: TRBJ2-3
size: few
D: NA
CDR3: CASGGNTDTQYF
DNA: TGTGCCAGCGGCGGAAACACAGATACGCAGTATTTT

V: TRBV15
J: TRBJ1-4
size: NA
D: NA
CDR3: CATSARDIEKLFF
DNA: TGTGCCACCAGCGCTAGGGACATTGAAAAACTGTTTTTT

V: TRBV4-3
J: TRBJ2-1
size: many
D: TRBD2
CDR3: CASSPGTSGSPNEQFF
DNA: TGCGCCAGCAGCCCGGGGACTAGCGGGAGTCCCAATGAGCAGTTCTTC

V: TRBV20-1
J: TRBJ1-4
size: few
D: NA
CDR3: CSARADLDEKLFF
DNA: TGCAGTGCTAGGGCCGACTTGGATGAAAAACTGTTTTTT

V: TRBV20-1
J: TRBJ1-4
size: NA
D: TRBD1
CDR3: CSATDRAANEKLFF
DNA: TGCAGTGCGACGGACAGGGCGGCTAATGAAAAACTGTTTTTT

V: TRBV20-1
J: TRBJ1-1
size: NA
D: TRBD1
CDR3: CSARQGAGTEAFF
DNA: TGCAGTGCTCGACAGGGGGCCGGCACTGAAGCTTTCTTT

V: TRBV18
J: TRBJ1-2
size: few
D: TRBD1
CDR3: CASSQTAGQINYGYTF
DNA: TGTGCCAGCTCACAAACCGCGGGACAGATTAACTATGGCTACACCTTC

V: TRBV29-1
J: TRBJ1-2
size: NA
D: NA
CDR3: CSVEWQFYGYTF
DNA: TGCAGCGTTGAGTGGCAGTTCTATGGCTACACCTTC

V: TRBV11-3
J: TRBJ2-5
size: NA
D: NA
CDR3: CASRYRGTRTQTQYF
DNA: TGTGCCAGCAGATATCGGGGGACCCGGACCCAGACCCAGTACTTC

V: TRBV19
J: TRBJ2-1
size: NA
D: TRBD2
CDR3: CASSIDRLAGDNEQFF
DNA: TGTGCCAGTAGTATAGATCGGCTAGCGGGTGACAATGAGCAGTTCTTC

V: TRBV9
J: TRBJ1-1
size: NA
D: NA
CDR3: CASSVGLFPEAFF
DNA: TGTGCCAGCAGCGTAGGACTCTTTCCTGAAGCTTTCTTT

V: TRBV5-1
J: TRBJ2-3
size: many
D: TRBD2
CDR3: CASSLASGSDTQYF
DNA: TGCGCCAGCAGCTTGGCTAGCGGGAGCGATACGCAGTATTTT

V: TRBV28
J: TRBJ2-5
size: few
D: NA
CDR3: CASSLPGQKVETQYF
DNA: TGTGCCAGCAGTTTACCCGGACAGAAGGTAGAGACCCAGTACTTC

V: TRBV5-1
J: TRBJ1-6
size: NA
D: TRBD1
CDR3: CASSPTGTGNSPLHF
DNA: TGCGCCAGCAGCCCCACCGGGACAGGGAATTCACCCCTCCACTTT

V: TRBV14
J: TRBJ2-5
size: few
D: NA
CDR3: CASREAGRETQYF
DNA: TGTGCCAGCAGGGAGGCGGGACGGGAGACCCAGTACTTC

V: TRBV12-3/TRBV12-4
J: TRBJ1-5
size: few
D: NA
CDR3: CASSFITVTNQPQHF
DNA: TGTGCCAGCAGTTTTATTACGGTAACCAATCAGCCCCAGCATTTT

V: TRBV28
J: TRBJ2-3
size: NA
D: NA
CDR3: CASALGETRADTQYF
DNA: TGTGCCAGCGCATTGGGGGAGACCCGGGCGGATACGCAGTATTTT

V: TRBV9
J: TRBJ2-1
size: NA
D: NA
CDR3: CASSGLQGRQFF
DNA: TGTGCCAGTTCCGGCTTACAGGGCCGTCAGTTCTTC

V: TRBV18
J: TRBJ1-3
size: NA
D: TRBD1
CDR3: CASSPPRTGVGNTIYF
DNA: TGTGCCAGCTCACCACCGAGGACAGGGGTGGGAAACACCATATATTTT

V: TRBV5-1
J: TRBJ1-1
size: NA
D: NA
CDR3: CASSLYSSMNTEAFF
DNA: TGCGCCAGCAGCTTATACAGTTCCATGAACACTGAAGCTTTCTTT

V: TRBV7-9
J: TRBJ2-5
size: NA
D: TRBD2
CDR3: CASSLRGTSGTQETQYF
DNA: TGTGCCAGCAGCTTACGCGGGACTAGCGGGACCCAAGAGACCCAGTACTTC

V: TRBV11-2
J: TRBJ2-6
size: NA
D: NA
CDR3: CASSLEATRSGANVLTF
DNA: TGTGCCAGCAGCTTAGAGGCCACCCGCTCTGGGGCCAACGTCCTGACTTTC